The clone carrying this TCR beta chain was seen at least ten times. The antigen remains undetermined. The sample originates from a study of T cells in Graves' hyperthyroidism and ophthalmopathy. Uncontrolled infection, other autoimmune disease, pregnancy or lactation disqualified patients from enrolment. It was RNA transcripts that yielded the amplified TCR beta CDR3 regions. Researchers ran a first-round RT-PCR on the TCR CDR3 using the HTBI primer set. TCRdb reprocessed the multiplex PCR reads via MiXCR and lists one record per CDR3 protein. This sample carries hundreds of thousands of distinct CDR3 sequences, 14% of them seen once, and the ten largest clones take 10%. Study-level points and caveats: Ophthalmopathy was told apart from stable hyperthyroidism by a 13 V-J model.

Germline CDR1 and CDR2: MDHEN and SYDVKM. The CDR3 runs 17 residues. Trimming left V 3 bases short and J 1 base short, with 16 bases between. Sequenced input: blood. J is TRBJ1-5 and V is TRBV28; weak D call: TRBD1 (5 bases). This receptor was identified in a woman aged 18-29 years with Graves' hyperthyroidism. The CDR3 DNA follows: TGTGCCAGCAGTTTTACGGGGCAGGGACGGAGCAATCAGCCCCAGCATTTT. Translation gives CASSFTGQGRSNQPQHF. Full variable domain (remainder filled in from reference TRBV28 and TRBJ1-5): DVKVTQSSRYLVKRTGEKVFLECVQDMDHENMFWYRQDPGLGLRLIYFSYDVKMKEKGDIPEGYSVSREKKERFSLILESASTNQTSMYLCASSFTGQGRSNQPQHFGDGTRLSIL.